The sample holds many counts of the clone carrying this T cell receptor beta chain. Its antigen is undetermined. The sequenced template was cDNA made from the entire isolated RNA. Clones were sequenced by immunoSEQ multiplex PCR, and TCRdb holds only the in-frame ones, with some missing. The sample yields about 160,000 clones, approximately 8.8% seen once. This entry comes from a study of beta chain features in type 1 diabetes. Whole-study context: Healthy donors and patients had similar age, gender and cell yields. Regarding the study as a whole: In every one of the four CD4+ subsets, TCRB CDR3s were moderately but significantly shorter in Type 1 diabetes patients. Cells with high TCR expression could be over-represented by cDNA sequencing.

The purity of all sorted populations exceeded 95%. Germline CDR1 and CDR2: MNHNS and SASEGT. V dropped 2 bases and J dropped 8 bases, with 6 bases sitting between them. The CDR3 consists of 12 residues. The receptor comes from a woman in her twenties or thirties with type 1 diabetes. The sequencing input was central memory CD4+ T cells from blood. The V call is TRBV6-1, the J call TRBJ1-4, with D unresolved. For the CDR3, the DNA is TGTGCCAGCAGTGAACCCGGGGAAAAACTGTTTTTT. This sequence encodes CASSEPGEKLFF.